The 27 T cell receptor beta chains below were found in one sample sequenced in a study of sequential checkpoint blockade in melanoma. TCRdb keeps only in-frame clones here, not all; method: immunoSEQ multiplex PCR. The sample contains roughly 8,400 clones, more than 55% of which appear only once. Treatment here: randomized to nivolumab then ipilimumab (arm A) or the reverse (arm B). The starting material was CD8+ T cells sorted from blood (inferred from file names), obtained from a patient given nivolumab and ipilimumab in sequence. Every receptor here comes from a human patient with melanoma. Some clones in this sample may be carry-over from other donors' samples.

This clone is medium-sized (0.01 to 0.1%). The chain carries TRBV7-6 and TRBJ1-3; possible D gene TRBD1, 5 bases. There are 16 residues in the CDR3. Trimming took 2 bases from V and 4 from J, leaving 15 bases between them. Germline V lookup: CDR1 SGHVS, CDR2 FNYEAQ. The CDR3 reads CASSLRGQGQGNTIYF. The CDR3 bases are TGTGCCAGCAGCTTAAGGGGTCAGGGTCAAGGAAACACCATATATTTT.

The chain couples TRBV27 to TRBJ1-2; a possible D gene is TRBD1 (6 bases). The CDR3 totals 17 residues. Germline loops: CDR1 MNHEY, CDR2 SMNVEV (reference sequence). V was trimmed by 0 bases and J by 2 bases, leaving 16 bases between them. CDR3 bases: TGTGCCAGCAGTTTATCGTTCGTGTCGGGACAAAACTATGGCTACACCTTC. The encoded protein is CASSLSFVSGQNYGYTF.

CDR3 nucleotide sequence: TGTGCCAGCAGCCAAATTCCAGAGGAAATAGGTGGCAATCAGCCCCAGCATTTT. The encoded protein is CASSQIPEEIGGNQPQHF. V and J are TRBV7-9 and TRBJ1-5; D is unclear. This CDR3 is 18 amino acids long. The V gene lost 5 bases and the J gene lost 2 bases, with 22 bases spanning the gap. Germline values: CDR1 SEHNR, CDR2 FQNEAQ (reference sequence).

This clone was seen just once. This sequence joins TRBV11-2 and TRBJ1-1; no definite D call. Per germline, CDR1 SGHAT and CDR2 FQNNGV. This CDR3 is built from 15 residues. Trimming removed 0 bases at V and 4 bases at J, with 12 bases between. This CDR3 reads CASSLDLREITEAFF. In nucleotides, the CDR3 is TGTGCCAGCAGCTTAGATCTGAGGGAAATCACTGAAGCTTTCTTT.

V and J are TRBV30 and TRBJ1-2, with D tentatively TRBD1 (5 bases). Trimming left V 0 bases short and J 8 bases short, with 16 bases between. CDR1 and CDR2 from the germline V gene are GTSNPN and SVGIG (reference sequence). The CDR3 runs 14 residues. This CDR3 is CAWSVRVAGPGYTF. The CDR3 bases are TGTGCCTGGAGTGTAAGGGTGGCAGGGCCAGGCTACACCTTC.

This clone was seen a handful of times. The chain employs TRBV6-5 and TRBJ2-5; TRBD1 aligns across 9 bases. Germline assignment: CDR1 MNHEY and CDR2 SVGAGI. This CDR3 is built from 15 residues. The V segment lost 7 bases and the J segment 2 bases; nucleotides outside the gene matches: 8. As DNA, the CDR3 is TGTGCCAGCAACGGATGGGACAGGGAACAAGAGACCCAGTACTTC. Protein sequence: CASNGWDREQETQYF.

The rearrangement joins TRBV5-1 to TRBJ1-1; the D is unclear. CDR3 length: 14 residues. Germline CDR1 is SGHRS and CDR2 is YFSETQ. V was clipped by 0 bases and J by 5 bases, with 11 bases between them. CDR3 nucleotides: TGCGCCAGCAGCTTGGAGATAGCGAGGACTGAAGCTTTCTTT. Amino acid sequence: CASSLEIARTEAFF.

This clone was seen once. The rearrangement joins TRBV4-1 to TRBJ1-5; tentatively, D is TRBD1 (6 bases). Germline-derived CDR1 and CDR2 are MGHRA and YSYEKL. With 1 base removed from V and 4 bases from J, the gap between germline ends came to 8 bases. The CDR3 is 14 amino acids. CDR3: CASSQAQGNQPQHF. The CDR3 bases are TGCGCCAGCAGCCAAGCACAGGGTAATCAGCCCCAGCATTTT.

As concerns this clone: The junction does not match germline at one end; this may be a read error. This rearrangement joins TRBV2 to TRBJ2-5; 8 positions agree with TRBD1. There are 15 residues in the CDR3. Per germline, CDR1 SNHLY and CDR2 FYNNEI. The CDR3 here is CASREATGAQETQYF. In DNA, the CDR3 is TGTGCCAGCAGAGAAGCGACAGGGGCTCAAGAGACCCAGTACTTC. Combining the CDR3 with reference TRBV2 and TRBJ2-5 gives the whole variable domain EPEVTQTPSHQVTQMGQEVILRCVPISNHLYFYWYRQILGQKVEFLVSFYNNEISEKSEIFDDQFSVERPDGSNFTLKIRSTKLEDSAMYFCASREATGAQETQYFGPGTRLLVL.

The chain joins TRBV5-4 to TRBJ1-2, with 9 bases that match TRBD1. Germline V gene data show CDR1 as SGHNT and CDR2 as YYREEE (reference sequence). The CDR3 covers 14 residues. V gave up 5 bases and J gave up 4 bases; unmatched junction bases: 6. CDR3 DNA sequence: TGTGCCAGCAGTTCGGACAGGGGAAGCTATGGCTACACCTTC. Protein sequence: CASSSDRGSYGYTF.

This rearrangement joins TRBV2 to TRBJ2-7; D possibly corresponds to TRBD1 (6 bases). The CDR3 spans 11 residues. V was pared by 8 bases and J by 6 bases, with 11 bases between. Germline V gene lookup returns CDR1 SNHLY and CDR2 FYNNEI. Written as DNA, the CDR3 is TGTGCCAGCTACAGGGAAGGCGAGCAGTACTTC. This encodes CASYREGEQYF. Full variable domain (missing parts from reference TRBV2 and TRBJ2-7): EPEVTQTPSHQVTQMGQEVILRCVPISNHLYFYWYRQILGQKVEFLVSFYNNEISEKSEIFDDQFSVERPDGSNFTLKIRSTKLEDSAMYFCASYREGEQYFGPGTRLTVT.

The chain links TRBV9 to TRBJ2-1, with 9 bases fitting TRBD1. Germline CDR1 is SGDLS and CDR2 is YYNGEE. The CDR3 contains 15 residues. Trimming removed 0 bases from V and 9 bases from J; junction bases left unmatched: 7. The CDR3 reads CASSVAGTGQREQFF. CDR3 DNA: TGTGCCAGCAGCGTAGCTGGGACAGGGCAGCGTGAGCAGTTCTTC.

This clone has only a few counts. As DNA, the CDR3 is TGCGCCAGCCGTCTGAACACTGAAGCTTTCTTT. It translates to CASRLNTEAFF. V and J are TRBV4-1 and TRBJ1-1; D is unresolved. The V gene's germline CDR1 is MGHRA and CDR2 YSYEKL. The CDR3 loop spans 11 amino acids. Trimming stripped 8 bases from V and 0 bases from J, with 4 bases between.

V is TRBV27 and J is TRBJ1-5; D remains ambiguous. V lost 0 bases, J lost 0 bases, and 18 bases lay in between. The CDR3 runs to 19 residues. Germline CDR1 reads MNHEY; CDR2 reads SMNVEV (reference sequence). CDR3 residues: CASSLSQTHIPDSNQPQHF. The CDR3 coding sequence is TGTGCCAGCAGTTTATCGCAGACACACATCCCCGATAGCAATCAGCCCCAGCATTTT.

V is TRBV4-3 and J is TRBJ2-1; D is possibly TRBD1 (5 bases). The V gene's germline CDR1 is LGHNA and CDR2 YSLEER. The CDR3 consists of 15 residues. V dropped 1 base and J dropped 1 base, with 8 bases sitting between them. CDR3 amino acids: CASSQVDKSYNEQFF. CDR3 DNA sequence: TGCGCCAGCAGCCAAGTGGACAAGTCCTACAATGAGCAGTTCTTC.

The chain joins TRBV7-6 to TRBJ2-6; no clear D gene. This CDR3 comprises 18 residues. Germline V gene lookup returns CDR1 SGHVS and CDR2 FNYEAQ. The V gene lost 5 bases and the J gene lost 5 bases, with 22 bases spanning the gap. The CDR3 sequence: CASSEVVMGGSWANVLTF. Here the CDR3 DNA reads TGTGCCAGCAGCGAGGTGGTGATGGGTGGATCGTGGGCCAACGTCCTGACTTTC.

The chain couples TRBV27 to TRBJ2-7; 7 bases agree with TRBD2. Germline V gene sequence: CDR1 MNHEY, CDR2 SMNVEV (reference sequence). This CDR3 spans 13 amino acids. V gave up 5 bases and J gave up 3 bases; unmatched junction bases: 4. The CDR3 reads CASSGRGGYEQYF. Here the CDR3 DNA reads TGTGCCAGCAGTGGCCGCGGGGGCTACGAGCAGTACTTC.

This clone came up a few times. V usage is TRBV4-1 and J usage is TRBJ1-5; perhaps TRBD1 as D (6 bases). Trimming cost V 3 bases and J 7 bases, with 19 bases left between them. CDR3 length equals 16 residues. CDR1 and CDR2 from the germline V gene are MGHRA and YSYEKL. The CDR3 region has the DNA TGCGCCAGCAGCCACCCGAAGACAGGCGGAATGCAGCCCCAGCATTTT. Its protein product is CASSHPKTGGMQPQHF.

In its sample, this clone was seen once. This sequence joins TRBV7-8 and TRBJ1-1; TRBD1 matches 8 bases. The CDR3 is 15 amino acids. Germline loops: CDR1 SGHVS, CDR2 FQNEAQ. The V segment lost 5 bases and the J segment 1 base; nucleotides outside the gene matches: 6. CDR3 sequence (DNA): TGTGCCAGCAGCCCAGCGACAGGGGCGAACACTGAAGCTTTCTTT. Protein sequence: CASSPATGANTEAFF.

The CDR3 DNA follows: TGTGCCAGCAGCTTTCGGACTAGCCCACAAGAGACCCAGTACTTC. It encodes CASSFRTSPQETQYF. The chain couples TRBV5-6 to TRBJ2-5; 8 bases line up with TRBD2. Germline lookup yields CDR1 SGHDT and CDR2 YYEEEE. V trimming: 2 bases; J trimming: 2 bases; junction bases outside the gene matches: 5. CDR3 length: 15 amino acids. Full variable domain (remainder filled in from reference TRBV5-6 and TRBJ2-5): DAGVTQSPTHLIKTRGQQVTLRCSPKSGHDTVSWYQQALGQGPQFIFQYYEEEERQRGNFPDRFSGHQFPNYSSELNVNALLLGDSALYLCASSFRTSPQETQYFGPGTRLLVL.

The chain carries TRBV4-3 and TRBJ1-5; maybe TRBD1 (6 bases). From germline, CDR1 is LGHNA and CDR2 YSLEER. The CDR3 has 18 amino acids. V was trimmed by 0 bases and J by 3 bases, leaving 18 bases between them. DNA of the CDR3: TGCGCCAGCAGCCAAGACCCGACACCGGGGGGGCTCAATCAGCCCCAGCATTTT. It translates to CASSQDPTPGGLNQPQHF.

This clone is a singleton in its sample. The genes are TRBV2 and TRBJ1-3; maybe TRBD1 (5 bases). Trimming removed 7 bases from V and 5 bases from J, with 18 bases in between. The CDR3 runs to 15 residues. CDR1 and CDR2 (germline): SNHLY, FYNNEI. For the CDR3, the DNA is TGTGCCAGCATACGAAAATCCAGGGAAAGAAACACCATATATTTT. Protein: CASIRKSRERNTIYF.

The rearrangement joins TRBV7-9 to TRBJ2-7; TRBD1 matches 8 bases. The CDR3 extends over 15 amino acids. J gave up 2 bases and V 4 bases, and 7 bases lay outside the gene matches. The V gene's germline CDR1 is SEHNR and CDR2 FQNEAQ (reference sequence). This CDR3 reads CASSSRTGNTYEQYF. The CDR3 coding sequence is TGTGCCAGCAGCTCACGGACAGGGAACACCTACGAGCAGTACTTC.

The V call is TRBV28, the J call TRBJ2-7; D not resolved. Trimming removed 5 bases from V and 0 bases from J, with 11 bases in between. The CDR3 is made up of 14 amino acids. Germline V gives CDR1 MDHEN, CDR2 SYDVKM. The CDR3 protein is CASSPTESSYEQYF. The DNA of the CDR3 is TGTGCCAGCAGTCCGACTGAAAGCTCCTACGAGCAGTACTTC.

The chain carries TRBV11-2 and TRBJ2-7; tentative D call: TRBD1 (6 bases). V lost 5 bases and J 2 bases, leaving 10 bases between the germline ends. CDR3 length: 13 residues. Germline V gene lookup returns CDR1 SGHAT and CDR2 FQNNGV. The CDR3 region is CASSLWTAYEQYF. Here the CDR3 DNA reads TGTGCCAGCAGCCTCTGGACAGCCTACGAGCAGTACTTC. The full variable domain, in which reference TRBV11-2 and TRBJ2-7 provide the parts outside the CDR3, is EAGVAQSPRYKIIEKRQSVAFWCNPISGHATLYWYQQILGQGPKLLIQFQNNGVVDDSQLPKDRFSAERLKGVDSTLKIQPAKLEDSAVYLCASSLWTAYEQYFGPGTRLTVT.

The table lists this clone with a few counts. The rearrangement links TRBV4-3 to TRBJ1-3; weak D call: TRBD1 (5 bases). The CDR3 covers 15 residues. CDR1 and CDR2 (germline): LGHNA, YSLEER. V was shortened by 0 bases and J by 3 bases, with 9 bases between the two germline ends. The CDR3 reads CASSQEQGGGNTIYF. CDR3 coding DNA: TGCGCCAGCAGCCAAGAGCAGGGAGGTGGAAACACCATATATTTT.

The rearrangement uses TRBV5-1 and TRBJ1-5; weak D call: TRBD1 (6 bases). The ends were cut back, 4 bases at V and 0 bases at J, with 11 bases in the middle. The CDR3 totals 15 residues. Germline V lookup: CDR1 SGHRS, CDR2 YFSETQ. CDR3 DNA: TGCGCCAGCAGCGAGGGGGATTATAGCAATCAGCCCCAGCATTTT. Translating gives CASSEGDYSNQPQHF.